These 24 T cell receptor beta chains were sequenced from one sample in a study of blood T cell repertoires in COVID-19. Assay used: immunoSEQ multiplex PCR; TCRdb lists only in-frame clones, some missing. The data show 37,000 or so clones, 78% seen once. Sequencing was performed on peripheral blood. The receptors derive from a man between 60 and 75 years old with acute or convalescent COVID-19.

The V and J genes are TRBV28 and TRBJ1-6; a possible D gene is TRBD1 (5 bases). Germline V gene sequence: CDR1 MDHEN, CDR2 SYDVKM. V was shortened by 4 bases and J by 11 bases, with 15 bases between the two germline ends. CDR3 length equals 14 residues. CDR3 sequence (DNA): TGTGCCAGCAGTTCCACCTATTGGGGGGCACCCCTCCACTTT. It specifies CASSSTYWGAPLHF.

This clone appeared a single time. This chain connects TRBV4-3 to TRBJ2-3; 7 bases are a match to TRBD2. Losses at the gene ends were 4 bases for V and 0 bases for J; bases not matched to a gene: 1. Germline CDR1 and CDR2: LGHNA and YSLEER. The CDR3 sequence is 14 residues long. The CDR3 here is CASSRGGSTDTQYF. In nucleotides, the CDR3 is TGCGCCAGCAGCCGGGGAGGGAGCACAGATACGCAGTATTTT.

The CDR3 is CASSSPGQGWNEQFF. CDR3 coding DNA: TGCGCCAGCAGTTCCCCGGGACAGGGATGGAATGAGCAGTTCTTC. The V call is TRBV5-1, the J call TRBJ2-1; the match to TRBD1 covers 9 bases. V was pared by 5 bases and J by 7 bases, with 10 bases of the junction left unmatched. Germline loops: CDR1 SGHRS, CDR2 YFSETQ. CDR3 size: 15 residues.

This sequence joins TRBV19 and TRBJ2-7, with D tentatively TRBD1 (6 bases). The CDR3 covers 13 residues. Germline V gene lookup returns CDR1 LNHDA and CDR2 SQIVND (reference sequence). Trimming took off 4 bases at V and 6 bases at J, with 13 bases between the two ends. The CDR3 DNA is TGTGCCAGTAGTACGACTACCAGGGGCGAGCAGTACTTC. Translating gives CASSTTTRGEQYF. Using reference TRBV19 and TRBJ2-7 for the parts outside the CDR3, the full variable domain is DGGITQSPKYLFRKEGQNVTLSCEQNLNHDAMYWYRQDPGQGLRLIYYSQIVNDFQKGDIAEGYSVSREKKESFPLTVTSAQKNPTAFYLCASSTTTRGEQYFGPGTRLTVT.

In DNA form, the CDR3 reads TGCAGCGTCCTCCTAGCCTCTACCGGGACTGAAGCTTTCTTT. Translation: CSVLLASTGTEAFF. The chain carries TRBV29-1 and TRBJ1-1; D not resolved. CDR1 SQVTM and CDR2 ANQGSEA come from the germline V gene. The CDR3 covers 14 residues. Trimming left V 6 bases short and J 5 bases short, with 19 bases between.

This CDR3 reads CASSLIPGTGDSPLHF. The CDR3 coding sequence is TGTGCCAGCAGTCTGATTCCCGGGACAGGGGATTCACCCCTCCACTTT. The rearrangement joins TRBV27 to TRBJ1-6; 10 bases match TRBD1. This CDR3 has 16 amino acids. CDR1 and CDR2 (germline): MNHEY, SMNVEV (reference sequence). The J segment lost 8 bases and the V segment lost 5 bases, leaving 9 bases of the junction unmatched.

The rearrangement uses TRBV19 and TRBJ1-5, with D perhaps TRBD1 (5 bases). Germline V CDR1 and CDR2: LNHDA, SQIVND (reference sequence). V shed 5 bases and J shed 3 bases, with 8 bases lying between them. The CDR3 extends over 13 amino acids. CDR3 protein: CASSDSYNQPQHF. The CDR3, as DNA: TGTGCCAGTAGTGACAGCTACAATCAGCCCCAGCATTTT.

In this sample, this clone turned up once. V usage is TRBV27 and J usage is TRBJ2-3; 9 nucleotides align to TRBD2. The germline V gene encodes CDR1 MNHEY and CDR2 SMNVEV (reference sequence). Trimming cost V 10 bases and J 3 bases; bases outside gene matches: 11. The CDR3 has 15 amino acids. The CDR3 nucleotides read TGTGCCACCCAAGGGGCGGGAGGGGCGACAGATACGCAGTATTTT. It yields the protein CATQGAGGATDTQYF.

Concerning this clone: The sample has other DNA sequences that encode this CDR3 too. The J gene is TRBJ2-2, the V gene TRBV29-1; 7 bases are shared with TRBD1. Germline CDR1 SQVTM, CDR2 ANQGSEA. V gave up 4 bases and J gave up 1 base; unmatched junction bases: 3. The CDR3 is made up of 14 amino acids. CDR3 loop: CSVGRTGNTGELFF. The CDR3 nucleotides are TGCAGCGTTGGTAGGACAGGGAACACCGGGGAGCTGTTTTTT.

V is TRBV6-6 and J is TRBJ1-2; no clear D gene. CDR1 and CDR2 from the germline V gene are MNHNY and SVGAGI (reference sequence). Trimming pared 3 bases from V and 0 bases from J, leaving 8 bases between. This CDR3 spans 14 amino acids. CDR3 nucleotide sequence: TGTGCCAGCAGTTATATCTCTGCTAACTATGGCTACACCTTC. The encoded protein is CASSYISANYGYTF.

This chain uses TRBV19 with TRBJ1-5; TRBD1 might be the D (5 bases). Germline lookup yields CDR1 LNHDA and CDR2 SQIVND (reference sequence). Deletions cut 1 base from V and 0 bases from J, with 7 bases between. The CDR3 is 15 residues long. CDR3 region: CASSIGDYSNQPQHF. The DNA of the CDR3 is TGTGCCAGTAGTATAGGGGACTATAGCAATCAGCCCCAGCATTTT.

This clone was seen many times. V is TRBV11-2 and J is TRBJ2-3; 9 bases line up with TRBD1. The CDR3 extends over 17 amino acids. CDR1 is SGHAT and CDR2 is FQNNGV in the germline V gene. V trimming: 5 bases; J trimming: 4 bases; junction bases outside the gene matches: 13. The DNA for the CDR3 is TGTGCCAGCAGCAAAGGGGGGACAGGGCTGAGCTCAGATACGCAGTATTTT. This sequence encodes CASSKGGTGLSSDTQYF.

The chain joins TRBV11-1 to TRBJ1-3; 10 nucleotides agree with TRBD1. The CDR3 is 14 amino acids. After removal of 4 bases from V and 9 bases from J, the junction contained 6 bases not matched to a gene. CDR1 is SGHAT and CDR2 is FQDESV in the germline V gene (reference sequence). The CDR3 is CASSSTGGRVTIYF. The CDR3 nucleotides read TGTGCCAGCAGCTCGACAGGGGGCCGCGTCACCATATATTTT.

This clone was detected only once. This rearrangement joins TRBV18 to TRBJ1-1; no firm D call. CDR1 KGHSH and CDR2 LQKENI come from the germline V gene. The CDR3 covers 14 residues. V lost 3 bases and J 1 base, leaving 9 bases between the germline ends. CDR3 sequence reads: CASSPSTGNTEAFF. As DNA, the CDR3 is TGTGCCAGCTCACCGAGCACGGGGAACACTGAAGCTTTCTTT.

CDR3 residues: CSASQITSGYINEQFF. CDR3 nucleotides: TGCAGTGCCAGTCAAATAACTAGCGGGTATATCAATGAGCAGTTCTTC. This chain links TRBV20-1 with TRBJ2-1; 9 nucleotides match TRBD2. The CDR3 spans 16 residues. Trimming removed 6 bases from V and 6 bases from J; junction bases left unmatched: 15. From germline, CDR1 is DFQATT and CDR2 SNEGSKA (reference sequence).

V usage is TRBV25-1 and J usage is TRBJ1-1; 7 bases are shared with TRBD1. Per germline, CDR1 MGHDK and CDR2 SYGVNS. This CDR3 has 13 amino acids. V shed 4 bases and J 5 bases; nucleotides not matched to a gene: 4. The CDR3 DNA reads as TGTGCCAGCAGTGGACGACAGGGTACTGAAGCTTTCTTT. This encodes CASSGRQGTEAFF.

The chain joins TRBV5-1 to TRBJ1-1; 8 bases are shared with TRBD1. CDR3 size: 15 residues. Germline V lookup: CDR1 SGHRS, CDR2 YFSETQ. With V trimmed by 0 bases and J by 7 bases, 8 bases remained unmatched. CDR3 DNA sequence: TGCGCCAGCAGCTTGGTTGGCAGGGGGCTAGGTGAAGCTTTCTTT. Its translation: CASSLVGRGLGEAFF.

This chain connects TRBV5-1 to TRBJ2-1; TRBD1 is a possible D gene (6 bases). The V gene lost 0 bases and the J gene lost 7 bases, with 20 bases spanning the gap. The length of the CDR3 is 17 residues. Germline CDR1 reads SGHRS; CDR2 reads YFSETQ. CDR3 nucleotides: TGCGCCAGCAGCTTGGGCACCCGGGACACCCTTTGGAATGAGCAGTTCTTC. Translating gives CASSLGTRDTLWNEQFF. Complete variable domain (other parts from reference TRBV5-1 and TRBJ2-1): KAGVTQTPRYLIKTRGQQVTLSCSPISGHRSVSWYQQTPGQGLQFLFEYFSETQRNKGNFPGRFSGRQFSNSRSEMNVSTLELGDSALYLCASSLGTRDTLWNEQFFGPGTRLTVL.

V usage is TRBV19 and J usage is TRBJ1-1; D is undetermined. Germline CDR1 is LNHDA and CDR2 is SQIVND (reference sequence). V was clipped by 1 base and J by 4 bases, with 10 bases between them. The CDR3 is 14 amino acids. The CDR3, as DNA: TGTGCCAGTAGTATAGGAAGTTCGGGCACTGAAGCTTTCTTT. Translated: CASSIGSSGTEAFF.

V is TRBV24-1 and J is TRBJ1-5, with 11 nucleotides matching TRBD1. CDR3 length: 16 amino acids. Per germline, CDR1 KGHDR and CDR2 SFDVKD. J lost 4 bases, V lost 4 bases, and 5 bases had no gene match. The CDR3 here is CATSDPGTGGNQPQHF. In DNA, the CDR3 is TGTGCCACCAGTGACCCCGGGACAGGGGGGAATCAGCCCCAGCATTTT.

This clone came up a few times. Other DNA variants within this sample encode the same CDR3. This chain links TRBV5-1 with TRBJ1-2, with 8 bases fitting TRBD1. V lost 2 bases to trimming and J lost 3 bases; unmatched junction nucleotides: 3. The germline V gene encodes CDR1 SGHRS and CDR2 YFSETQ. This CDR3 is 14 amino acids long. CDR3 residues: CASSFSGGDYGYTF. The CDR3 DNA is TGCGCCAGCAGCTTTTCAGGGGGCGACTATGGCTACACCTTC.

This chain links TRBV23-1 with TRBJ1-4; 7 positions match TRBD1. TRBV23-1 is given ORF status, its function remaining uncertain. The trim removed 2 bases at V and 4 bases at J, leaving 19 bases unmatched. CDR3 length: 20 amino acids. CDR3 residues: CASSQTPAWTGGTLNEKLFF. The CDR3 DNA follows: TGCGCCAGCAGTCAAACCCCCGCGTGGACAGGCGGGACCCTTAATGAAAAACTGTTTTTT.

This chain links TRBV27 with TRBJ2-3, with D possibly TRBD1 on 5 matching bases. Germline CDR1 and CDR2: MNHEY and SMNVEV (reference sequence). This CDR3 is built from 12 residues. The ends were cut back, 7 bases at V and 5 bases at J, with 10 bases in the middle. As DNA, the CDR3 is TGTGCCAGCAAAACAAGGGGAGATACGCAGTATTTT. It yields the protein CASKTRGDTQYF.

CDR3 loop: CASRVAVQETQYF. In DNA, the CDR3 is TGTGCCAGCAGGGTAGCGGTCCAAGAGACCCAGTACTTC. V is TRBV27 and J is TRBJ2-5; possibly TRBD2 for D (6 bases). V was cut by 6 bases and J by 1 base, with 9 bases left in between. The CDR3 contains 13 residues. Germline CDR1 MNHEY, CDR2 SMNVEV (reference sequence).